These 13 T cell receptor beta chains came from one sample sequenced in a study of cytomegalovirus exposure and HLA in healthy donors. The PCR contained 60 Vbeta and 13 Jbeta primers. The table came from immunoSEQ multiplex PCR; TCRdb's copy has only in-frame clones and leaves some out. Of roughly 140,000 clones listed, over 60% are singletons. The sequenced sample consisted of PBMCs. The receptors here all came from a male donor in good health and CMV-seronegative.

The chain carries TRBV11-3 and TRBJ2-5; the D is unclear. V gave up 3 bases and J gave up 4 bases, with 12 bases separating them. Germline CDR1 and CDR2: SGHNT and YENEEA. The CDR3 consists of 14 residues. The CDR3, as DNA: TGTGCCAGCAGCTTCGGCAGGAACACAGAGACCCAGTACTTC. Translation: CASSFGRNTETQYF.

The chain has TRBV5-1 and TRBJ2-5; D might be TRBD2 (5 bases). The J call may be mistaken, given a closer DNA end match to TRBJ2-7. The CDR3 is made up of 15 amino acids. Germline loops: CDR1 SGHRS, CDR2 YFSETQ. In DNA, the CDR3 is TGCGCCAGCAGCATGGTCTCGGGAATGGGCTACGAGCAGTACTTC. Translation: CASSMVSGMGYEQYF.

The genes are TRBV7-3 and TRBJ2-2; TRBD2 might be the D (7 bases). V gave up 5 bases and J gave up 1 base, with 14 bases separating them. The CDR3 spans 16 residues. Germline lookup yields CDR1 SGHTA and CDR2 FQGTGA. The CDR3 DNA reads as TGTGCCAGCAGCACTAGGGGGGGACAGAACACCGGGGAGCTGTTTTTT. The encoded protein is CASSTRGGQNTGELFF.

The chain is built from TRBV30 and TRBJ1-5; D may be TRBD1 (6 bases). Deletions cut 8 bases from V and 5 bases from J, with 28 bases between. CDR1 is GTSNPN and CDR2 is SVGIG in the germline V gene (reference sequence). The CDR3 runs 17 residues. CDR3 in DNA: TGTGCCCGACTGATTCAGGGGCCCGAGAGGAGTGATCAGCCCCAGCATTTT. Protein product: CARLIQGPERSDQPQHF.

This sequence joins TRBV19 and TRBJ1-1, with D possibly matching TRBD1 (5 bases). CDR1 and CDR2 (germline): LNHDA, SQIVND (reference sequence). V was cut by 4 bases and J by 5 bases, with 11 bases left in between. The CDR3 covers 13 residues. CDR3 sequence: CASSTFPGTEAFF. CDR3 bases: TGTGCCAGTAGTACTTTTCCAGGGACTGAAGCTTTCTTT.

The V call is TRBV7-9, the J call TRBJ1-1; 10 nucleotides agree with TRBD1. Unmatched junction bases numbered 10, after V lost 1 base and J lost 5 bases. CDR1 and CDR2 from the germline V gene are SEHNR and FQNEAQ (reference sequence). CDR3 length: 17 residues. CDR3 sequence: CASSLGRTGQGRTEAFF. CDR3 nucleotides: TGTGCCAGCAGCTTAGGAAGAACGGGACAGGGGAGGACTGAAGCTTTCTTT.

The V gene is TRBV7-3, the J gene TRBJ2-1; 9 bases are a match to TRBD1. The CDR3 contains 16 residues. J gave up 8 bases and V 5 bases, and 13 bases lay outside the gene matches. Germline CDR1 is SGHTA and CDR2 is FQGTGA. The CDR3 DNA reads as TGTGCCAGCAGCCCCAAACAGGGGGCGCCCTTGGATGAGCAGTTCTTC. This encodes CASSPKQGAPLDEQFF.

The genes are TRBV6-5 and TRBJ1-2; D is uncertain. V lost 5 bases and J 8 bases, leaving 12 bases between the germline ends. This CDR3 is 12 amino acids long. Germline V lookup: CDR1 MNHEY, CDR2 SVGAGI. The CDR3 is CASSQNDKGYTF. The CDR3 DNA reads TGTGCCAGCAGTCAGAACGATAAGGGCTACACCTTC.

The gene calls are TRBV6-5 and TRBJ2-4; 10 nucleotides align to TRBD1. CDR1 is MNHEY, CDR2 SVGAGI, per germline. The CDR3 is made up of 15 amino acids. The V gene end was trimmed by 8 bases and the J gene end by 2 bases; junction bases not matched to a gene: 6. The CDR3 region has the DNA TGTGCCAGCGGACAGGGGGGATTGACCAAAAACATTCAGTACTTC. It is translated as CASGQGGLTKNIQYF.

The chain couples TRBV7-7 to TRBJ2-2; tentatively, D is TRBD2 (6 bases). Trimming took off 5 bases at V and 4 bases at J, with 20 bases between the two ends. The CDR3 is made up of 17 amino acids. The V gene's germline CDR1 is SSHAT and CDR2 FNYEAQ (reference sequence). The CDR3 is CASSPDLDRRGTGELFF. The CDR3, as DNA: TGTGCCAGCAGCCCCGACCTAGACCGGCGGGGCACCGGGGAGCTGTTTTTT. The complete variable domain, with remaining parts taken from reference TRBV7-7 and TRBJ2-2, reads GAGVSQSPRYKVTKRGQDVTLRCDPISSHATLYWYQQALGQGPEFLTYFNYEAQPDKSGLPSDRFSAERPEGSISTLTIQRTEQRDSAMYRCASSPDLDRRGTGELFFGEGSRLTVL.

The CDR3 reads CASSPESYEQYF. CDR3 coding DNA: TGTGCCAGCTCACCAGAGAGTTACGAGCAGTACTTC. The chain combines TRBV18 with TRBJ2-7; D is uncertain. V shed 2 bases and J shed 4 bases, with 6 bases lying between them. This CDR3 contains 12 residues. The germline CDR1 and CDR2 sequences are KGHSH and LQKENI.

The chain uses TRBV19 and TRBJ1-2, with 10 bases matching TRBD1. The CDR3 contains 14 residues. Germline V gene sequence: CDR1 LNHDA, CDR2 SQIVND (reference sequence). The junction had 7 bases not matched to a gene; V was cut back by 4 bases and J by 8 bases. The CDR3 nucleotides are TGTGCCAGTAGTACCCAAGGGACAGGGGCCGGCTACACCTTC. Its translation is CASSTQGTGAGYTF.

V usage is TRBV11-3 and J usage is TRBJ2-7; D gene uncertain. Trimming shortened V by 1 base and J by 3 bases, and 10 bases separated the two germline ends. The germline V gene has CDR1 SGHNT and CDR2 YENEEA. The CDR3 spans 14 residues. The CDR3 loop reads CASSLAHQDYEQYF. The CDR3 coding sequence is TGTGCCAGCAGCTTAGCGCATCAGGACTACGAGCAGTACTTC.